One and the same sample provided the 8 T cell receptor beta chains below, sequenced in a study of blood T cell repertoires in COVID-19. Clones were read by immunoSEQ multiplex PCR, and TCRdb kept only the in-frame ones, dropping some. The data show 200,000 to 300,000 clones, around 88% seen once. The sequenced sample consisted of PBMCs or T cells enriched from blood (not recorded which). Source of these receptors: a woman in her thirties or forties with acute COVID-19.

CDR3 sequence (DNA): TGTGCCAGCAGCCAAGCACTGCCAAGACCACGCGAAGGACAGGGCGGGAGCTATGGCTACACCTTC. Protein: CASSQALPRPREGQGGSYGYTF. The chain couples TRBV3-1 (or the pseudogene TRBV3-2) to TRBJ1-2; 8 positions agree with TRBD1. The V gene's germline CDR1 is LGHDT and CDR2 YNNKEL (reference sequence). This CDR3 region has 22 residues. V was pared by 1 base and J by 4 bases, with 26 bases of the junction left unmatched.

The chain couples TRBV19 to TRBJ2-7; a possible D gene is TRBD2 (5 bases). CDR1 is LNHDA and CDR2 is SQIVND in the germline V gene (reference sequence). This CDR3 is 13 amino acids long. V dropped 3 bases and J dropped 1 base, with 7 bases sitting between them. CDR3 in amino acids: CASSIGISYEQYF. The CDR3 coding sequence is TGTGCCAGTAGTATCGGGATATCCTACGAGCAGTACTTC.

The chain combines TRBV6-5 with TRBJ1-2; 7 bases are shared with TRBD1. J was trimmed by 5 bases and V by 2 bases; bases with no gene match: 8. The CDR3 totals 15 residues. Germline loops: CDR1 MNHEY, CDR2 SVGAGI. The CDR3 sequence: CASSYRADRKYGYTF. For the CDR3, the DNA is TGTGCCAGCAGTTACCGGGCGGACAGGAAATATGGCTACACCTTC.

The chain uses TRBV3-1 (or the pseudogene TRBV3-2) and TRBJ2-2; 14 positions match TRBD2. The CDR3 loop spans 17 amino acids. Germline-derived CDR1 and CDR2 are LGHDT and YNNKEL (reference sequence). Losses at the gene ends were 1 base for V and 5 bases for J; bases not matched to a gene: 3. The CDR3 nucleotides are TGTGCCAGCAGCCAAGGACTAGCGGGAGGGCCGACCGGGGAGCTGTTTTTT. Translation gives CASSQGLAGGPTGELFF.

This rearrangement joins TRBV18 to TRBJ1-1; TRBD1 is a possible D gene (5 bases). Trimming cost V 2 bases and J 4 bases, with 23 bases left between them. Germline values: CDR1 KGHSH, CDR2 LQKENI. The CDR3 loop spans 18 amino acids. The CDR3 DNA follows: TGTGCCAGCTCACCAAATCTTCTCGGAGGGGCAAAGGGCACTGAAGCTTTCTTT. It encodes CASSPNLLGGAKGTEAFF.

In this sample, this clone turned up once. This chain connects TRBV23-1 to TRBJ1-1; 11 bases align to TRBD1. TRBV23-1 is reported as an ORF; its role is uncertain. The CDR3 is 18 residues long. The trim removed 2 bases at V and 0 bases at J, leaving 8 bases unmatched. The CDR3 DNA follows: TGCGCCAGCAGTCAACTAGGGACAGGGGGTCGATTGAACACTGAAGCTTTCTTT. As protein: CASSQLGTGGRLNTEAFF.

The chain recombines TRBV28 with TRBJ1-2; D unresolved. The V and J ends lost 2 bases and 5 bases respectively, with 6 bases between them. Germline CDR1 is MDHEN and CDR2 is SYDVKM. The CDR3 is 12 residues long. CDR3 protein: CASSLLEYGYTF. CDR3 bases: TGTGCCAGCAGTTTACTGGAGTATGGCTACACCTTC.

The gene calls are TRBV29-1 and TRBJ2-7; D is possibly TRBD1 (6 bases). The CDR3 loop spans 11 amino acids. Germline CDR1 and CDR2: SQVTM and ANQGSEA. V lost 6 bases, J lost 5 bases, and 11 bases lay in between. The CDR3 here is CSVVNRDEQYV. Here the CDR3 DNA reads TGCAGCGTCGTTAACAGGGACGAGCAGTACGTC.